The 2 T cell receptor beta chains in this list originate from one sample, sequenced in a study of T cells in women clearing cervical HPV infection. Generated by immunoSEQ multiplex PCR, the TCRdb table keeps only in-frame clones and is missing some. The record lists more than 9,500 clones, of which the ten most abundant hold approximately 9.3%. The sequenced material came from blood buffy coat. These receptors were obtained from a woman between 18 and 70 years old with a cervical HPV16 infection that either progressed to CIN3+ or cleared (not recorded which).

The CDR3 loop reads CASSYGRGNDDEQFF. The part of the CDR3 DNA that was read is TGTGCCAGCAGTTATGGCAGGGGCAATGACGATGAG. The V and J genes are TRBV6-2 or TRBV6-3 and TRBJ2-1; a weak D match, TRBD1 (6 bases). Sequencing ends 3 residues short of the CDR3 end; the germline J gene provides the rest. Trimming shortened V by 3 bases and J by 8 bases, and 17 bases separated the two germline ends. This CDR3 comprises 15 residues. Per the germline V gene, CDR1 is MNHEY and CDR2 is SVGEGT.

As regards this clone: The read is 3 residues too short to cover the CDR3 end, so that end is filled in from the germline J gene. The rearrangement joins TRBV7-2 to TRBJ2-1, with TRBD2 matching 7 bases. The J segment lost 9 bases and the V segment lost 5 bases, leaving 7 bases of the junction unmatched. Germline assignment: CDR1 SGHTA and CDR2 FQGNSA. This CDR3 contains 13 residues. The CDR3 region is CASSRQTSSEQFF. CDR3 bases read: TGTGCCAGCAGCCGCCAGACTAGCAGTGAG.